The entry below describes one TCR beta chain. This entry comes from a study of blood T cell repertoires in COVID-19. Study-level background: Some COVID-19 samples were acute and others convalescent; all came from the United States, Italy and Spain.

The assay was immunoSEQ multiplex PCR, and TCRdb's table has in-frame clones only and misses some. The sample includes hundreds of thousands of clones, approximately 92% of them seen just once. Germline V gene lookup returns CDR1 SGHDT and CDR2 YYEEEE. The CDR3 covers 16 residues. J lost 12 bases, V lost 4 bases, and 19 bases had no gene match. Sequenced input: PBMCs or T cells enriched from blood (not recorded which). The receptor was derived from a young woman who had recovered from COVID-19. V and J are TRBV5-6 and TRBJ1-2; 9 positions match TRBD1. The CDR3 sequence is CASSIRTGTGWLGDTF. The CDR3 DNA sequence: TGTGCCAGCAGCATACGAACCGGGACAGGGTGGTTAGGCGACACCTTC.